Shown below are 3 T cell receptor beta chains from a single sample sequenced in a study of blood T cell repertoires in COVID-19. Using immunoSEQ multiplex PCR, the repertoire was profiled, and TCRdb retains in-frame clones only, with some absent. The repertoire has over 85,000 clones, around nine tenths of them found once; the top ten carry 15%. The material sequenced was peripheral blood. All receptors come from a human donor in a cohort sampled during active COVID-19.

In its sample, this clone was seen once. The chain has TRBV29-1 and TRBJ1-1, with D perhaps TRBD1 (5 bases). Deletions cut 3 bases from V and 2 bases from J, with 7 bases between. This CDR3 has 12 amino acids. CDR1 and CDR2 from the germline V gene are SQVTM and ANQGSEA. The CDR3 sequence: CSVDQGNTEAFF. In nucleotides, the CDR3 is TGCAGCGTTGACCAGGGCAACACTGAAGCTTTCTTT.

The rearrangement joins TRBV6-6 to TRBJ1-6; TRBD1 matches 10 bases. The germline gives CDR1 MNHNY, CDR2 SVGAGI (reference sequence). The CDR3 covers 18 residues. V lost 5 bases, J lost 4 bases, and 11 bases stayed unmatched. The CDR3 DNA sequence: TGTGCCAGCAGTCTCGCCGGGACAGGGGCCTATTATAATTCACCCCTCCACTTT. It is translated as CASSLAGTGAYYNSPLHF.

The chain links TRBV4-3 to TRBJ1-5; D not certain. Deletions cut 1 base from V and 4 bases from J, with 5 bases between. Germline assignment: CDR1 LGHNA and CDR2 YSLEER. The CDR3 consists of 13 residues. The CDR3 bases are TGCGCCAGCAGCCAAGGGCAGAATCAGCCCCAGCATTTT. This translates into CASSQGQNQPQHF.